This TCR beta chain was sequenced in a study of control samples from healthy donors and cancer patients (dated by TCRdb to 2018 to 2021). Library prep was done by the immunoSEQ multiplex PCR assay. Sourced from immuneACCESS, this table was stored by TCRdb with only in-frame sequences that have V and J called. A share of the clones is absent; for the studies checked, an unresolved V gene accounts for under half, and the remainder has no known explanation. The sample data list around 72,000 clones, and over 65% of these were observed just once. Jointly, the top ten make up over 13% of the sample. Comments on this clone: The clone's antigen remains unknown. One base away there is no much larger clone; base qualities are not given.

V and J lose 5 bases and 1 base, and a span of 20 bases separates them. The germline V gene (reference sequence) yields LNHNV for CDR1 and YYDKDF for CDR2. The CDR3 contains 17 residues, cysteine and phenylalanine counted. Here the CDR3 DNA is all that survives: 51 bases in frame from base 1. The sequence is built from TRBV15 and TRBJ2-5; tentative D gene TRBD1, with 6 bases matching. The sample taken for sequencing was blood. The TCR comes from a man aged 50 to 59 in good health. The sequenced DNA: TGTGCCACCAGCGAGGTCAGGGGCCCCAATCCCCAAGAGACCCAGTACTTC. Its coded protein is CATSEVRGPNPQETQYF.